The T cell receptor beta chain under discussion was sequenced for a study of monozygotic twins with inflammatory bowel disease. From germline, CDR1 is SGHTA and CDR2 FQGNSA. CDR3 length: 14 residues. TCRdb reprocessed the 5' RACE reads, keeping one entry per CDR3 protein, no DNA. The sample has about 110,000 distinct CDR3 sequences; the top ten hold around 12%. Sequenced input: blood. The genes are TRBV7-2 and TRBJ1-2; TCRdb's D call, TRBD1, is unchecked because there is no DNA. This clonotype was sampled from a human donor with ulcerative colitis or Crohn's disease, or a healthy co-twin of an affected twin (not recorded which). The CDR3 loop reads CASSSGQGRKGYTF.